The following is a T cell receptor (beta chain) sequence with its context. The antigen is not known. Once RNA had been extracted, it was reverse transcribed into cDNA to act as the sequencing template. Clones were read by immunoSEQ multiplex PCR, and TCRdb kept only the in-frame ones, dropping some. The table shows 120,000 or so clones, with approximately 59% occurring only once. The data are from a study of CD8+ T cells in alopecia areata. Germline lookup yields CDR1 MNHEY and CDR2 SMNVEV (reference sequence). V gave up 6 bases and J gave up 4 bases; unmatched junction bases: 13. The CDR3 loop spans 16 amino acids. Treatment of the sample: oral pan-JAK inhibitor, 5-10 mg twice daily. Study-wide points: There were many expanded lesional clones persisting in scalp and blood during tofacitinib. In lesional scalp, particularly from alopecia totalis/universalis, clonality was higher than in normal scalp.

V and J are TRBV27 and TRBJ2-7, with 9 positions matching TRBD1. The source of this sequence is a human donor with alopecia areata. Specimen: CD8+ T cells sorted from blood, collected at week 4, from a patient treated with tofacitinib. As DNA, the CDR3 is TGTGCCAGCAGCCCAAACCCAGACAGGGGGTGGTACGAGCAGTACTTC. It encodes CASSPNPDRGWYEQYF.